This T cell receptor (beta chain) stems from a study of blood T cell repertoires in COVID-19. J lost 0 bases, V lost 0 bases, and 0 bases had no gene match. This CDR3 has 15 residues. Germline V gene data show CDR1 as SGHDT and CDR2 as YYEEEE. As originally analysed: Amplification with reference gene primers provided the estimates of nucleated cell counts. Libraries were prepared by immunoSEQ multiplex PCR; TCRdb keeps only in-frame clonotypes and omits some of them. The V and J calls and clone size are taken from that table; D and trimming were inferred from the DNA. The sample records some 320,000 clones, about 82% being singletons.

The sample comprised peripheral blood. The rearrangement uses TRBV5-6 and TRBJ2-1; TRBD1 agrees at 7 bases. The TCR sequence derives from a human donor in a cohort sampled during active COVID-19. CDR3 DNA sequence: TGTGCCAGCAGCTTGGACAGGGGCTCCTACAATGAGCAGTTCTTC. Its translation is CASSLDRGSYNEQFF.